One and the same sample provided the 32 T cell receptor beta chains below, sequenced in a study of T cells after yellow fever vaccination. MiXCR, run by TCRdb on the 5' RACE reads, gives a single entry per CDR3 protein. The sample lists hundreds of thousands of distinct CDR3 sequences, over 15% occurring once. The sequencing used PBMCs, collected before the yellow fever booster vaccination. These receptors were obtained from a man aged 18 to 30 who received the YFV17D yellow fever vaccine.

The chain carries TRBV5-1 and TRBJ2-2, with 7 nucleotides matching TRBD2. CDR3 length equals 16 residues. After removal of 0 bases from V and 7 bases from J, the junction contained 9 bases not matched to a gene. Germline assignment: CDR1 SGHRS and CDR2 YFSETQ. CDR3 amino acids: CASSLEAAGLGGELFF. The CDR3 region has the DNA TGCGCCAGCAGCTTGGAAGCAGCGGGGCTCGGCGGGGAGCTGTTTTTT. Using reference TRBV5-1 and TRBJ2-2 for the parts outside the CDR3, the full variable domain is KAGVTQTPRYLIKTRGQQVTLSCSPISGHRSVSWYQQTPGQGLQFLFEYFSETQRNKGNFPGRFSGRQFSNSRSEMNVSTLELGDSALYLCASSLEAAGLGGELFFGEGSRLTVL.

This clonotype was observed a handful of times. The gene calls are TRBV5-1 and TRBJ2-3, with unresolved D. V was shortened by 0 bases and J by 5 bases, with 7 bases between the two germline ends. Per the germline V gene, CDR1 is SGHRS and CDR2 is YFSETQ. This CDR3 has 13 residues. The CDR3 loop reads CASSLVGIDTQYF. The CDR3 DNA is TGCGCCAGCAGCTTGGTAGGGATAGATACGCAGTATTTT.

This sequence joins TRBV7-2 and TRBJ1-2; D not certain. The CDR3 extends over 14 amino acids. In germline, CDR1 is SGHTA, CDR2 FQGNSA. The V end lost 5 bases, the J end lost 8 bases, and 18 bases lay between the germline ends. CDR3 amino acids: CASSTRREVRGYTF. The CDR3 coding sequence is TGTGCCAGCAGCACACGGAGGGAGGTGAGAGGCTACACCTTC. The variable domain in full, with the rest retrieved from reference TRBV7-2 and TRBJ1-2, is GAGVSQSPSNKVTEKGKDVELRCDPISGHTALYWYRQSLGQGLEFLIYFQGNSAPDKSGLPSDRFSAERTGGSVSTLTIQRTQQEDSAVYLCASSTRREVRGYTFGSGTRLTVV.

This clonotype was seen a few times. V is TRBV29-1 and J is TRBJ2-5; tentative D call: TRBD2 (6 bases). The CDR3 spans 14 residues. CDR1 is SQVTM, CDR2 ANQGSEA, per germline. V was pared by 7 bases and J by 4 bases, with 19 bases between. CDR3 DNA sequence: TGCAGCGCCGTAACGTGGGACTCGCCAGAGACCCAGTACTTC. It encodes CSAVTWDSPETQYF.

This clonotype has a handful of counts. The J gene is TRBJ1-1, the V gene TRBV7-2; D gene unclear. With 4 bases removed from V and 1 base from J, the gap between germline ends came to 16 bases. This CDR3 comprises 16 residues. Germline V gene lookup returns CDR1 SGHTA and CDR2 FQGNSA. CDR3 sequence reads: CASSSDLQLQNTEAFF. CDR3 nucleotide sequence: TGTGCCAGCAGCTCAGATCTACAACTTCAGAACACTGAAGCTTTCTTT.

In its sample, this clonotype was seen a few times. The rearrangement uses TRBV20-1 and TRBJ2-3; D is undetermined. CDR3 length: 12 residues. V was clipped by 0 bases and J by 8 bases, with 9 bases between them. Germline V lookup: CDR1 DFQATT, CDR2 SNEGSKA (reference sequence). CDR3 in DNA: TGCAGTGCTAGAGATCGAGACTCTACGCAGTATTTT. Amino acids: CSARDRDSTQYF.

This clonotype has just a few counts. The J gene is TRBJ2-7, the V gene TRBV7-2, with D possibly TRBD1 on 5 matching bases. Trimming took 2 bases from V and 6 from J, leaving 14 bases between them. The CDR3 extends over 14 amino acids. Germline V gene lookup returns CDR1 SGHTA and CDR2 FQGNSA. The chain's CDR3 is CASSLQGVWSEQYF. The CDR3 DNA follows: TGTGCCAGCAGCTTACAAGGGGTATGGTCCGAGCAGTACTTC. Based on the CDR3 plus reference TRBV7-2 and TRBJ2-7, the full variable domain is GAGVSQSPSNKVTEKGKDVELRCDPISGHTALYWYRQSLGQGLEFLIYFQGNSAPDKSGLPSDRFSAERTGGSVSTLTIQRTQQEDSAVYLCASSLQGVWSEQYFGPGTRLTVT.

The V and J genes are TRBV27 and TRBJ1-1, with a weak D call TRBD1 (6 bases). Germline V gives CDR1 MNHEY, CDR2 SMNVEV (reference sequence). The ends were cut back, 10 bases at V and 11 bases at J, with 23 bases in the middle. CDR3 length: 13 residues. DNA of the CDR3: TGTGCCACCCATGATATCACAGGGCTAAGGGCTTTCTTT. It specifies CATHDITGLRAFF.

The J gene is TRBJ1-2, the V gene TRBV7-8; TRBD1 might be the D (6 bases). Trimming took off 1 base at V and 4 bases at J, with 10 bases between the two ends. The CDR3 covers 14 residues. CDR1 is SGHVS and CDR2 is FQNEAQ in the germline V gene. CDR3 protein: CASSLVGGLYGYTF. The DNA for the CDR3 is TGTGCCAGCAGCTTAGTGGGGGGCCTCTATGGCTACACCTTC.

This clonotype has more than one count but fewer than ten. This chain joins TRBV6-1 and TRBJ2-7; TRBD2 might be the D (5 bases). V was clipped by 5 bases and J by 3 bases, with 11 bases between them. CDR1 and CDR2 from the germline V gene are MNHNS and SASEGT. This CDR3 has 13 residues. The CDR3 loop reads CASSRPGFYEQYV. In nucleotides, the CDR3 is TGTGCCAGCAGTCGACCGGGATTCTACGAGCAGTACGTC.

The chain carries TRBV6-5 and TRBJ1-1; 9 bases map to TRBD1. This CDR3 comprises 14 residues. Per germline, CDR1 MNHEY and CDR2 SVGAGI. The V gene end was trimmed by 7 bases and the J gene end by 4 bases; junction bases not matched to a gene: 7. The CDR3 DNA reads as TGTGCCAGCACCTACAGGGGGCGAGCCACTGAAGCTTTCTTT. Translation gives CASTYRGRATEAFF.

This clonotype was counted a few times. The chain uses TRBV7-9 and TRBJ2-5; D possibly matches TRBD1 or TRBD2 (5 bases each). Germline CDR1 is SEHNR and CDR2 is FQNEAQ (reference sequence). The ends were cut back, 4 bases at V and 3 bases at J, with 12 bases in the middle. The CDR3 consists of 14 residues. The chain's CDR3 is CASSSLGVEETQYF. DNA of the CDR3: TGTGCCAGCAGCTCCCTGGGGGTCGAAGAGACCCAGTACTTC.

The J gene is TRBJ2-7, the V gene TRBV5-1; 9 bases match TRBD1. The length of the CDR3 is 14 residues. Trimming cost V 4 bases and J 5 bases; bases outside gene matches: 7. In germline, CDR1 is SGHRS, CDR2 YFSETQ. The CDR3 sequence is CASSRGQGKDEQYF. The CDR3 coding sequence is TGCGCCAGCAGCCGTGGACAGGGGAAAGACGAGCAGTACTTC. Using reference TRBV5-1 and TRBJ2-7 for the parts outside the CDR3, the full variable domain is KAGVTQTPRYLIKTRGQQVTLSCSPISGHRSVSWYQQTPGQGLQFLFEYFSETQRNKGNFPGRFSGRQFSNSRSEMNVSTLELGDSALYLCASSRGQGKDEQYFGPGTRLTVT.

The rearrangement links TRBV6-2 or TRBV6-3 to TRBJ2-3; maybe TRBD1 (5 bases). The CDR3 spans 17 residues. V was shortened by 5 bases and J by 2 bases, with 20 bases between the two germline ends. Germline CDR1 reads MNHEY; CDR2 reads SVGEGT. CDR3 in DNA: TGTGCCAGCAGTGCTTTAACCGACAGTTATTACACAGATACGCAGTATTTT. Amino acids: CASSALTDSYYTDTQYF.

CDR3 in amino acids: CASTSLGTSGGAHVGELFF. In nucleotides, the CDR3 is TGTGCCAGCACCTCACTGGGGACTAGCGGGGGGGCACACGTCGGGGAGCTGTTTTTT. The chain couples TRBV6-1 to TRBJ2-2; the match to TRBD2 covers 16 bases. V was clipped by 7 bases and J by 7 bases; unmatched bases: 15. The CDR3 loop spans 19 amino acids. Germline CDR1 is MNHNS and CDR2 is SASEGT.

CDR3 protein: CASSRDGPRSSYEQYF. The CDR3 DNA follows: TGTGCCAGCAGCCGAGATGGACCGAGGAGCTCCTACGAGCAGTACTTC. The V gene is TRBV4-2, the J gene TRBJ2-7; the D is unclear. Germline CDR1 LGHNA, CDR2 YNFKEQ. This CDR3 is 16 amino acids long. V shed 4 bases and J shed 0 bases, with 16 bases lying between them.

There are many counts of this clonotype. The gene calls are TRBV20-1 and TRBJ2-5, with D possibly called TRBD1 or TRBD2 (6 bases each). Trimming removed 0 bases at V and 1 base at J, with 9 bases between. This CDR3 is built from 14 residues. Looked up from germline, CDR1 is DFQATT and CDR2 is SNEGSKA (reference sequence). DNA of the CDR3: TGCAGTGCTAGAGACGGGGGCTTCCAAGAGACCCAGTACTTC. This translates into CSARDGGFQETQYF.

V usage is TRBV5-4 and J usage is TRBJ2-1; possible D gene TRBD1, 6 bases. Germline lookup yields CDR1 SGHNT and CDR2 YYREEE (reference sequence). V shed 3 bases and J shed 8 bases, with 24 bases lying between them. This CDR3 is 17 amino acids long. CDR3 in amino acids: CASSWDDVGAFVHEQFF. CDR3 coding DNA: TGTGCCAGCAGCTGGGATGATGTGGGGGCTTTCGTCCATGAGCAGTTCTTC.

The chain links TRBV7-2 to TRBJ1-1; D call uncertain. This CDR3 is 14 amino acids long. Germline loops: CDR1 SGHTA, CDR2 FQGNSA. Trimming left V 2 bases short and J 3 bases short, with 10 bases between. The CDR3 sequence is CASSLNMVDTEAFF. The CDR3 DNA sequence: TGTGCCAGCAGCTTAAACATGGTGGACACTGAAGCTTTCTTT. Full variable domain (outside the CDR3, taken from reference TRBV7-2 and TRBJ1-1): GAGVSQSPSNKVTEKGKDVELRCDPISGHTALYWYRQSLGQGLEFLIYFQGNSAPDKSGLPSDRFSAERTGGSVSTLTIQRTQQEDSAVYLCASSLNMVDTEAFFGQGTRLTVV.

Only a few counts were recorded for this clonotype. The chain has TRBV6-5 and TRBJ1-5; 7 bases are a match to TRBD1. CDR3 length: 14 amino acids. Germline CDR1 reads MNHEY; CDR2 reads SVGAGI. J was trimmed by 4 bases and V by 5 bases; bases with no gene match: 5. CDR3 in DNA: TGTGCCAGCAGTAAACTACAGGGGAATCAGCCCCAGCATTTT. Translated, it gives CASSKLQGNQPQHF.

The chain combines TRBV4-3 with TRBJ1-6; D gene unclear. Trimming cost V 0 bases and J 6 bases, with 9 bases left between them. The CDR3 loop spans 15 amino acids. The germline V gene has CDR1 LGHNA and CDR2 YSLEER. CDR3 coding DNA: TGCGCCAGCAGCCAAGACCGGGCAGCTAATTCACCCCTCCACTTT. It encodes CASSQDRAANSPLHF.

The V call is TRBV9, the J call TRBJ1-3; D call uncertain. Trimming removed 3 bases at V and 2 bases at J, with 12 bases between. Germline loops: CDR1 SGDLS, CDR2 YYNGEE. There are 15 residues in the CDR3. The CDR3 here is CASSAQSSTGNTIYF. In nucleotides, the CDR3 is TGTGCCAGCAGCGCACAGAGTAGTACTGGAAACACCATATATTTT.

The rearrangement links TRBV3-1 to TRBJ2-3; 11 bases map to TRBD2. Losses at the gene ends were 1 base for V and 2 bases for J; bases not matched to a gene: 2. Germline V CDR1 and CDR2: LGHDT, YNNKEL (reference sequence). The CDR3 totals 16 residues. CDR3 DNA: TGTGCCAGCAGCCAAGTTAGCGGGGGGGACACAGATACGCAGTATTTT. It codes for CASSQVSGGDTDTQYF.

This chain uses TRBV7-9 with TRBJ2-3; 9 positions match TRBD2. The V segment lost 5 bases and the J segment 4 bases; nucleotides outside the gene matches: 13. This CDR3 is built from 17 residues. Germline CDR1 SEHNR, CDR2 FQNEAQ (reference sequence). Here the CDR3 DNA reads TGTGCCAGCAGCCACCCAATGGCAGCGGGGGGCCCAGATACGCAGTATTTT. Residues: CASSHPMAAGGPDTQYF.

The rearrangement uses TRBV9 and TRBJ2-7; D perhaps matches TRBD2 (5 bases). This CDR3 comprises 15 residues. Per germline, CDR1 SGDLS and CDR2 YYNGEE. V was cut by 4 bases and J by 3 bases, with 17 bases left in between. DNA of the CDR3: TGTGCCAGCAGCCCTAGCCATGACTACCACTACGAGCAGTACTTC. This gives the protein CASSPSHDYHYEQYF.

V and J are TRBV6-2 or TRBV6-3 and TRBJ2-3; the match to TRBD2 covers 8 bases. The length of the CDR3 is 16 residues. The germline gives CDR1 MNHEY, CDR2 SVGEGT. Trimming removed 4 bases from V and 3 bases from J; junction bases left unmatched: 9. CDR3 nucleotides: TGTGCCAGCAGTTCACGTAGCGGGGCCGGAACAGATACGCAGTATTTT. Translated, it gives CASSSRSGAGTDTQYF.

This chain joins TRBV20-1 and TRBJ2-1, with 8 nucleotides matching TRBD1. The CDR3 has 13 residues. J gave up 10 bases and V 6 bases, and 11 bases lay outside the gene matches. The V gene's germline CDR1 is DFQATT and CDR2 SNEGSKA (reference sequence). CDR3 sequence (DNA): TGCAGTGCCGAAAGGACAGGGACCCCGGAGCAGTTCTTC. It is translated as CSAERTGTPEQFF.

Only a few counts were recorded for this clonotype. This chain joins TRBV18 and TRBJ1-2; perhaps TRBD1 as D (6 bases). The CDR3 is 14 amino acids. The V and J ends lost 3 bases and 4 bases respectively, with 12 bases between them. Germline V lookup: CDR1 KGHSH, CDR2 LQKENI. The CDR3 nucleotides read TGTGCCAGCTCACCCCGGACAGTGGGCTATGGCTACACCTTC. It codes for CASSPRTVGYGYTF.

The chain recombines TRBV28 with TRBJ2-4; 7 positions match TRBD2. V gave up 7 bases and J gave up 8 bases; unmatched junction bases: 11. Looked up from germline, CDR1 is MDHEN and CDR2 is SYDVKM. This CDR3 is 14 amino acids long. DNA for the CDR3: TGTGCCAGCACTCTCCCCGGGGGGAAGGACATTCAGTACTTC. Translated, it gives CASTLPGGKDIQYF.

The rearrangement links TRBV6-2 or TRBV6-3 to TRBJ2-5; 8 bases are a match to TRBD2. The CDR3 runs 13 residues. Germline CDR1 is MNHEY and CDR2 is SVGEGT. V was pared by 7 bases and J by 5 bases, with 6 bases of the junction left unmatched. The CDR3 here is CASTIAGKETQYF. The CDR3 nucleotides read TGTGCCAGCACCATAGCGGGGAAGGAGACCCAGTACTTC.

The J gene is TRBJ2-1, the V gene TRBV7-2; 9 positions match TRBD1. The V gene's germline CDR1 is SGHTA and CDR2 FQGNSA. This CDR3 comprises 12 residues. With 4 bases clipped from V and 13 bases from J, the junction kept 5 bases outside the gene matches. The CDR3 region is CASSSRTGDQFF. CDR3 nucleotide sequence: TGTGCCAGCAGCTCCCGGACAGGGGACCAGTTCTTC.

The genes are TRBV2 and TRBJ1-1; D possibly corresponds to TRBD1 (6 bases). The CDR3 covers 13 residues. The germline V gene encodes CDR1 SNHLY and CDR2 FYNNEI. The ends were cut back, 7 bases at V and 6 bases at J, with 15 bases in the middle. CDR3 sequence reads: CASTLGEGAEAFF. The CDR3 nucleotides read TGTGCCAGCACCCTCGGGGAGGGGGCTGAAGCTTTCTTT.